Listed below are T cell receptor beta chains from one sample, sequenced in a study of response to subunit inactivated influenza vaccine. TCRdb re-called the RT-PCR reads through MiXCR, storing one row per CDR3 protein. The sample lists roughly 500,000 distinct CDR3 sequences, more than 15% seen once, with roughly 3.1% in the top ten. The sample here was CD4+ T cells sorted from PBMCs, taken around 2 years after vaccination. The origin of the receptors is a man aged 45 to 70 who received an inactivated influenza vaccine. Each CDR3 is given with its conserved first and last residue. A D gene is named only where the DNA matches it firmly. Clone size is not always given. Where it is, it says once, few, many or a class for expanded clones.

length	J	V	size	D	DNA	CDR3
14	TRBJ1-4	TRBV12-3/TRBV12-4	few	TRBD1	TGTGCCAGCAGTGCAGGGGGCGCGAGGGAAAAACTGTTTTTT	CASSAGGAREKLFF
12	TRBJ1-1	TRBV10-3	-	-	TGTGCCATCAGTAACCGGGACACTGAAGCTTTCTTT	CAISNRDTEAFF
15	TRBJ2-3	TRBV28	few	-	TGTGCCAGCTCCCGCGCTACGGGGAGCACAGATACGCAGTATTTT	CASSRATGSTDTQYF
13	TRBJ2-5	TRBV2	-	-	TGTGCCAGCACCGAAGGGGGGGAAGAGACCCAGTACTTC	CASTEGGEETQYF
14	TRBJ1-6	TRBV7-9	-	TRBD1	TGTGCCAGCAGCTTAACAGGGGAGAGATCACCCCTCCACTTT	CASSLTGERSPLHF
13	TRBJ2-7	TRBV29-1	-	TRBD1	TGCAGCGTGGGACAGGGGGTGGGCTACGAGCAGTACTTC	CSVGQGVGYEQYF
16	TRBJ2-3	TRBV5-6	-	TRBD1	TGTGCCAGCAGCTCAATAACAGGGGAAAGCACAGATACGCAGTATTTT	CASSSITGESTDTQYF
14	TRBJ2-3	TRBV12-3/TRBV12-4	many	-	TGTGCCAGCAGTTTGAGTAGCGGCGCAGATACGCAGTATTTT	CASSLSSGADTQYF
15	TRBJ2-7	TRBV2	-	TRBD2	TGTGCCAGCCGTCCCTTGGTTAGCGGGGCCTACGAGCAGTACTTC	CASRPLVSGAYEQYF
14	TRBJ1-1	TRBV18	-	-	TGTGCCAGCTCACCAGGGGCATCGAACACTGAAGCTTTCTTT	CASSPGASNTEAFF
15	TRBJ2-7	TRBV19	few	TRBD1	TGTGCCAGTAGTCTACAATCGACAGGGACGGACGAGCAGTACTTC	CASSLQSTGTDEQYF
15	TRBJ1-1	TRBV4-2	few	-	TGTGCCAGCAGCCATCCTCCGGGACAGAACACTGAAGCTTTCTTT	CASSHPPGQNTEAFF
13	TRBJ2-7	TRBV6-2/TRBV6-3	-	-	TGTGCCAGCAGTTACCCTCCTCTAGGCGAGCAGTACTTC	CASSYPPLGEQYF
15	TRBJ2-3	TRBV5-1	-	TRBD1	TGCGCCAGCAGCTGGGGGACAGGGCAATCAGATACGCAGTATTTT	CASSWGTGQSDTQYF
14	TRBJ1-5	TRBV28	few	-	TGTGCCAGCAGTTTCGCAGGGGCAAGTCAGCCCCAGCATTTT	CASSFAGASQPQHF
16	TRBJ2-1	TRBV20-1	-	-	TGCAGTGCTAGAGTCCTCGGGGGTCCACTTTACAATGAGCAGTTCTTC	CSARVLGGPLYNEQFF
16	TRBJ2-5	TRBV7-2	few	-	TGTGCCAGCAGCTTTGGACCTCCTAAATACCAAGAGACCCAGTACTTC	CASSFGPPKYQETQYF
13	TRBJ1-4	TRBV28	-	-	TGTGCTACGGCGGGGTCCGTTAATGAAAAACTGTTTTTT	CATAGSVNEKLFF
16	TRBJ2-1	TRBV20-1	-	-	TGCTGTGCTAGGAAGGGGTCCGGGACAACCTACAATGAGCAGTTCTTC	CCARKGSGTTYNEQFF
14	TRBJ2-1	TRBV4-2	many	-	TGTGCCAGCAGCCAAGGGTTCGTGGGAAATGAGCAGTTCTTC	CASSQGFVGNEQFF
16	TRBJ2-1	TRBV27	-	TRBD1	TGTGCCAGCAGTTCCCCAAACAGACAGGGGAGGAATGAGCAGTTCTTC	CASSSPNRQGRNEQFF
14	TRBJ1-6	TRBV7-8	-	-	TGTGCCAGCAGCTTCTACAGGGACAATTCACCCCTCCACTTT	CASSFYRDNSPLHF
15	TRBJ1-4	TRBV3-1	few	-	TGTGCCAGCAGCCTTAGGCCCGCAACTAATGAAAAACTGTTTTTT	CASSLRPATNEKLFF
13	TRBJ1-6	TRBV27	-	-	TGTGCCAGCAGACCGGGCCTTACTTCACCCCTCCACTTT	CASRPGLTSPLHF